The source of this T cell receptor beta chain is a study of cytomegalovirus exposure and HLA in healthy donors. On this clone itself: What it binds is unknown.

Nominal health characterized the donors when sampled, though unrecorded immune exposures were likely. The PCR employed 60 Vbeta primers together with 13 Jbeta primers. Generated by immunoSEQ multiplex PCR, the TCRdb table keeps only in-frame clones and is missing some. Among about 190,000 clones, about four fifths were seen once, and the ten largest hold roughly 14%. The CDR3 contains 11 residues. V gave up 4 bases and J gave up 5 bases, with 4 bases separating them. Germline CDR1 and CDR2: MNHEY and SVGAGI. The study, taken as a whole, reports: Researchers reported from a later analysis that most CMV-associated TCR beta chains appeared HLA-restricted. About 87% or about 30% of the time was how often most TCR beta V segments were productive, according to an earlier analysis.

The receptor was isolated from a woman aged 30 to 39 in good health and CMV-seropositive. Sequencing was performed on PBMCs. The chain combines TRBV6-5 with TRBJ2-3; D not resolved. The DNA of the CDR3 is TGTGCCAGCAGTTCCTTAGATACGCAGTATTTT. It codes for CASSSLDTQYF.